One and the same sample provided the 29 T cell receptor beta chains below, sequenced in a study of quantifying T cell responses using KT2 cells. Turning to the study itself: cDNA was made from DNase-treated RNA using alpha and beta constant primers.

An oligo carrying a UMI was ligated to the cDNA 3' end. The first PCR ran about 4 cycles with an equimolar RC1.1 and RC1.2 beta primer mix. TCRdb processed the UMI-ligation and nested PCR reads anew with MiXCR; each CDR3 protein has one entry. The data contain some 50,000 distinct CDR3 sequences, approximately 10% of them singletons. The source material was PBMCs spiked with cells of the T cell clone KT2. The receptor set was obtained from a human donor.

The chain joins TRBV21-1 to TRBJ2-2; the table's TRBD1 call for D was not verified on the DNA. TRBV21-1 corresponds to a pseudogene. The CDR3 length is 16 residues. The CDR3 nucleotides read TGTGCCAGCAGCACAGGGACAGTTACGAACACCGGGGAGCTGTTTTTT. It encodes CASSTGTVTNTGELFF.

This clonotype came up a few times. The V call is TRBV20-1, the J call TRBJ2-3; 8 nucleotides agree with TRBD2. Per the germline V gene, CDR1 is DFQATT and CDR2 is SNEGSKA (reference sequence). This CDR3 comprises 16 residues. The J segment lost 5 bases and the V segment lost 0 bases, leaving 10 bases of the junction unmatched. CDR3 in amino acids: CSARDTGGASEDTQYF. CDR3 nucleotides: TGCAGTGCTAGAGATACCGGGGGGGCCTCAGAAGATACGCAGTATTTT.

This clonotype was seen more than once but under ten times. The chain is built from TRBV12-5 and TRBJ1-4; D uncertain. Trimming took off 7 bases at V and 5 bases at J, with 14 bases between the two ends. The CDR3 is made up of 14 amino acids. Germline V lookup: CDR1 LGHNT, CDR2 FRNRAP. The CDR3 protein is CASANEMENEKLFF. The CDR3 DNA follows: TGTGCTAGTGCCAACGAAATGGAAAATGAAAAACTGTTTTTT. The full variable domain, with the rest looked up from reference TRBV12-5 and TRBJ1-4, is DARVTQTPRHKVTEMGQEVTMRCQPILGHNTVFWYRQTMMQGLELLAYFRNRAPLDDSGMPKDRFSAEMPDATLATLKIQPSEPRDSAVYFCASANEMENEKLFFGSGTQLSVL.

This clonotype showed up just a few times. The CDR3 region is CASSLGQGNADTQYF. DNA for the CDR3: TGTGCCAGCAGCTTGGGGCAGGGGAACGCAGATACGCAGTATTTT. This sequence joins TRBV7-6 and TRBJ2-3; perhaps TRBD1 as D (6 bases). CDR3 length: 15 amino acids. Germline lookup yields CDR1 SGHVS and CDR2 FNYEAQ. The germline V and J ends were trimmed by 3 bases and 4 bases, with 14 bases remaining between them.

This clonotype was detected a few times. The rearrangement uses TRBV5-1 and TRBJ2-1; TRBD2 agrees at 9 bases. J was trimmed by 4 bases and V by 7 bases; bases with no gene match: 6. Germline loops: CDR1 SGHRS, CDR2 YFSETQ. CDR3 length: 14 amino acids. The CDR3 coding sequence is TGCGCCAGCTCTCCTAGCGGGGCGTACAATGAGCAGTTCTTC. Its translation: CASSPSGAYNEQFF.

This clonotype was seen many times. The chain couples TRBV12-3 or TRBV12-4 to TRBJ1-1; D perhaps matches TRBD1 (6 bases). V dropped 3 bases and J dropped 4 bases, with 12 bases sitting between them. The CDR3 is made up of 14 amino acids. This CDR3 reads CASSLGGAGTEAFF. CDR3 nucleotides: TGTGCCAGCAGTTTGGGGGGGGCTGGCACTGAAGCTTTCTTT.

The chain couples TRBV6-2 or TRBV6-3 to TRBJ2-7; 8 bases are a match to TRBD2. The germline CDR1 and CDR2 sequences are MNHEY and SVGEGT. The ends lost 7 bases at V and 6 bases at J; junction bases unmatched: 11. The CDR3 consists of 14 residues. CDR3 loop: CASNGAGGRGEQYF. The CDR3 nucleotides are TGTGCCAGCAACGGGGCGGGAGGAAGAGGCGAGCAGTACTTC.

V gene TRBV5-5 combines with J gene TRBJ1-1, with TRBD1 matching over 7 bases. From germline, CDR1 is SGHKS and CDR2 YYEKEE (reference sequence). This CDR3 is 15 amino acids long. With V trimmed by 3 bases and J by 7 bases, 12 bases remained unmatched. The chain's CDR3 is CASSYREQGIGEAFF. CDR3 DNA: TGTGCCAGCAGCTACCGCGAACAGGGGATCGGTGAAGCTTTCTTT.

This clonotype has just a few counts. Because the CDR3's place on the DNA is in doubt, the DNA is left out and the CDR3 is given as listed by TCRdb. This chain links TRBV12-3 or TRBV12-4 with TRBJ1-4; TRBD1 reflects the table's D call only, with no check against the DNA. The CDR3 length equals 14 residues, ends included. CDR3 loop: CASSFRGRDEKLFF.

The sample holds many counts of this clonotype. The V gene is TRBV3-1, the J gene TRBJ2-1, with D unclear. The CDR3 totals 15 residues. Trimming cost V 3 bases and J 7 bases, with 16 bases left between them. Germline CDR1 and CDR2: LGHDT and YNNKEL (reference sequence). Written as DNA, the CDR3 is TGTGCCAGCAGCCATATGTCGCTGGCGATTAATGAGCAGTTCTTC. It translates to CASSHMSLAINEQFF.

This clonotype was detected ten times or more. This rearrangement joins TRBV20-1 to TRBJ2-3, with D hard to call. The germline gives CDR1 DFQATT, CDR2 SNEGSKA (reference sequence). V lost 3 bases to trimming and J lost 6 bases, with 16 bases between them. The CDR3 extends over 14 amino acids. The CDR3 sequence is CSARGWLESDTQYF. CDR3 sequence (DNA): TGCAGTGCTAGGGGCTGGTTAGAGTCTGATACGCAGTATTTT.

The J gene is TRBJ2-3, the V gene TRBV27; D uncertain. This CDR3 has 15 residues. Germline values: CDR1 MNHEY, CDR2 SMNVEV (reference sequence). The germline V and J ends were trimmed by 7 bases and 5 bases, with 19 bases remaining between them. CDR3 sequence reads: CASTPGRVAGDTQYF. The CDR3 nucleotides are TGTGCCAGCACCCCCGGTCGGGTAGCTGGAGATACGCAGTATTTT.

This clonotype has more than one count but fewer than ten. The CDR3 region has the DNA TGTGCCAGCAGTTTACTGGGGGACTCGGAGCAGTACTTC. It translates to CASSLLGDSEQYF. V gene TRBV12-3 or TRBV12-4 combines with J gene TRBJ2-7; D perhaps matches TRBD2 (6 bases). The CDR3 totals 13 residues. Trimming removed 2 bases at V and 7 bases at J, with 12 bases between.

At least ten counts were recorded for this clonotype. The chain joins TRBV27 to TRBJ2-1; D is undetermined. This CDR3 contains 14 residues. In germline, CDR1 is MNHEY, CDR2 SMNVEV (reference sequence). V lost 2 bases, J lost 1 base, and 6 bases lay in between. For the CDR3, the DNA is TGTGCCAGCAGTTTAAGTGTTTCCTACAATGAGCAGTTCTTC. Residues: CASSLSVSYNEQFF.

The chain couples TRBV7-9 to TRBJ2-3, with D uncertain. Germline V gene data show CDR1 as SEHNR and CDR2 as FQNEAQ (reference sequence). The ends were cut back, 5 bases at V and 0 bases at J, with 3 bases in the middle. This CDR3 comprises 12 residues. This CDR3 is CASSISTDTQYF. The CDR3 DNA reads as TGTGCCAGCAGCATAAGCACAGATACGCAGTATTTT.

Many counts were recorded for this clonotype. V usage is TRBV10-3 and J usage is TRBJ2-3; D unresolved. Germline CDR1 reads ENHRY; CDR2 reads SYGVKD. The CDR3 sequence is 15 residues long. Deletions cut 3 bases from V and 0 bases from J, with 10 bases between. This CDR3 is CAISDPSHSTDTQYF. The CDR3 region has the DNA TGTGCCATCAGTGACCCCAGCCATAGCACAGATACGCAGTATTTT.

Only a few counts were recorded for this clonotype. The chain links TRBV29-1 to TRBJ2-1, with D hard to call. Germline CDR1 is SQVTM and CDR2 is ANQGSEA. The V and J ends lost 6 bases and 2 bases respectively, with 17 bases between them. There are 15 residues in the CDR3. The CDR3 nucleotides read TGCAGCGTCCCGCGCCCAGGTTTAGCCTACAATGAGCAGTTCTTC. It encodes CSVPRPGLAYNEQFF.

This clonotype was counted many times. The rearrangement joins TRBV6-2 or TRBV6-3 to TRBJ1-5; D gene ambiguous. V lost 4 bases and J 0 bases, leaving 4 bases between the germline ends. CDR1 and CDR2 (germline): MNHEY, SVGEGT. The CDR3 spans 13 residues. CDR3 protein: CASSFASNQPQHF. The CDR3 DNA reads as TGTGCCAGCAGTTTCGCTAGCAATCAGCCCCAGCATTTT.

This clonotype was detected a few times. J is TRBJ2-1 and V is TRBV5-6, with D perhaps TRBD1 (5 bases). Trimming took off 2 bases at V and 7 bases at J, with 16 bases between the two ends. CDR3 length equals 15 residues. CDR1 and CDR2 from the germline V gene are SGHDT and YYEEEE. The CDR3 sequence is CASSFGALGPNEQFF. For the CDR3, the DNA is TGTGCCAGCAGCTTTGGGGCCCTAGGGCCGAATGAGCAGTTCTTC.

This clonotype occurred a few times. The chain has TRBV12-3 or TRBV12-4 and TRBJ2-1, with D maybe TRBD2 (6 bases). The ends were cut back, 3 bases at V and 4 bases at J, with 13 bases in the middle. The CDR3 sequence is 15 residues long. DNA of the CDR3: TGTGCCAGCAGTTTCGGGGGAATTTTATACAATGAGCAGTTCTTC. This translates into CASSFGGILYNEQFF.

V and J are TRBV5-1 and TRBJ1-1; D gene ambiguous. This CDR3 has 16 residues. In germline, CDR1 is SGHRS, CDR2 YFSETQ. Trimming pared 0 bases from V and 6 bases from J, leaving 18 bases between. CDR3 nucleotide sequence: TGCGCCAGCAGCTTGGGTCCAGAGCCTAGGATCCCTGAAGCTTTCTTT. Translation gives CASSLGPEPRIPEAFF.

In its sample, this clonotype was seen many times. This chain connects TRBV7-9 to TRBJ1-1; D not resolved. This CDR3 spans 14 amino acids. Trimming removed 5 bases at V and 0 bases at J, with 10 bases between. CDR1 and CDR2 (germline): SEHNR, FQNEAQ (reference sequence). The CDR3 protein is CASSPNGMNTEAFF. CDR3 in DNA: TGTGCCAGCAGCCCAAACGGGATGAACACTGAAGCTTTCTTT.

This clonotype was seen many times. The rearrangement links TRBV10-3 to TRBJ2-1; the D is unclear. The CDR3 extends over 15 amino acids. CDR1 is ENHRY and CDR2 is SYGVKD in the germline V gene. Trimming took off 6 bases at V and 0 bases at J, with 12 bases between the two ends. The CDR3 sequence: CAISPSESSYNEQFF. The CDR3 nucleotides read TGTGCCATCAGCCCTTCCGAGAGCTCCTACAATGAGCAGTTCTTC.

This clonotype was seen only a few times. The chain couples TRBV14 to TRBJ1-1; D ambiguous. The CDR3 is 14 amino acids. Germline-derived CDR1 and CDR2 are SGHDN and FVKESK. Trimming took 1 base from V and 3 from J, leaving 9 bases between them. In DNA form, the CDR3 reads TGTGCCAGCAGCCAAGTCTTCTCGGACACTGAAGCTTTCTTT. Translated: CASSQVFSDTEAFF.

This chain's CDR3 is CASRGDRNIQYF. The CDR3 DNA is TGTGCCAGCAGGGGGGACAGAAACATTCAGTACTTC. The V and J genes are TRBV12-3 or TRBV12-4 and TRBJ2-4; the match to TRBD1 covers 7 bases. The length of the CDR3 is 12 residues. V lost 6 bases to trimming and J lost 6 bases; unmatched junction nucleotides: 2.

This clonotype was picked up many times. This rearrangement joins TRBV11-2 to TRBJ1-1, with D tentatively TRBD1 (5 bases). The CDR3 runs to 13 residues. Germline CDR1 is SGHAT and CDR2 is FQNNGV. The V and J ends lost 1 base and 6 bases respectively, with 9 bases between them. The CDR3 nucleotides read TGTGCCAGCAGCTTAGGGCGACAGTCTGAAGCTTTCTTT. It codes for CASSLGRQSEAFF.

CDR3 in amino acids: CSARDPERGEDTDTQYF. Written as DNA, the CDR3 is TGCAGTGCTAGAGATCCCGAGCGGGGGGAAGATACAGATACGCAGTATTTT. The chain combines TRBV20-1 with TRBJ2-3, with TRBD2 matching 9 bases. Germline CDR1 reads DFQATT; CDR2 reads SNEGSKA (reference sequence). The CDR3 is 17 amino acids. J lost 3 bases, V lost 0 bases, and 10 bases had no gene match.

V and J are TRBV27 and TRBJ1-4; D call uncertain. Trimming removed 5 bases from V and 5 bases from J, with 9 bases in between. The germline V gene encodes CDR1 MNHEY and CDR2 SMNVEV (reference sequence). The CDR3 totals 13 residues. This CDR3 is CASSARQNEKLFF. DNA of the CDR3: TGTGCCAGCAGTGCCAGACAAAATGAAAAACTGTTTTTT.

The V and J genes are TRBV20-1 and TRBJ2-3; D possibly corresponds to TRBD2 (6 bases). The CDR3 sequence is 15 residues long. In germline, CDR1 is DFQATT, CDR2 SNEGSKA (reference sequence). V dropped 4 bases and J dropped 7 bases, with 21 bases sitting between them. This CDR3 reads CSAMPWAGPQNTQYF. The CDR3 region has the DNA TGCAGTGCTATGCCCTGGGCGGGACCCCAAAATACGCAGTATTTT.